The rows below give T cell receptor beta chains drawn from one sample of a study of vaccination and CD4 T cells after COVID-19. These TCRs' antigens remain unknown. One entry per CDR3 protein results from TCRdb running MiXCR on the PCR reads. The data hold 20,000 to 30,000 distinct CDR3 sequences, with around three fifths observed a single time. Input material: CD4+ T cells from blood, cultured in vitro. Receptors were obtained from a human donor who had recovered from COVID-19. The conserved cysteine and the conserved F or W are not part of the CDR3 here. A D gene is named only where the DNA matches it firmly. The size of a clone is reported for some rows only, either as once, few or many, or as a class for expanded clones.

>few|TRBV6-2/TRBV6-3|TRBJ1-2|TRBD1
ATSQGPGYT
>.|TRBV30|TRBJ1-2|TRBD1
AWSGQASNYGYT
>once|TRBV2|TRBJ1-2|.
ASSELGNYGYT
>.|TRBV20-1|TRBJ1-2|.
SAISPYGYT
>few|TRBV27|TRBJ1-1|.
ASSLIPGQDEAF
>.|TRBV27|TRBJ1-2|TRBD1
ASSSGQGRRGYT
>.|TRBV27|TRBJ1-1|TRBD1
ASSLRSQGVMNTEAF
>few|TRBV19|TRBJ1-2|TRBD1
ASSMGTDYGYT
>.|TRBV6-1|TRBJ2-5|TRBD1
ASRTGVRETQY
>.|TRBV18|TRBJ1-2|.
ASSPPQGRDYGYT
>.|TRBV18|TRBJ1-1|.
ASSPGGITEAF
>few|TRBV19|TRBJ2-2|.
ASSPQNTGELF
>.|TRBV7-3|TRBJ2-2|.
ASSLTPTGELF
>.|TRBV20-1|TRBJ2-5|.
SARVGRGPETQY
>.|TRBV20-1|TRBJ1-5|.
SARGGYGNQPQH
>once|TRBV20-1|TRBJ2-5|TRBD2
SAREFSGVETQY
>.|TRBV6-1|TRBJ1-5|.
ASSSIGNQPQH
>few|TRBV5-1|TRBJ1-1|.
ASSSGGRGDTEAF
>few|TRBV7-9|TRBJ1-1|TRBD1
ASTQRGDRDTEAF
>.|TRBV28|TRBJ2-1|TRBD2
ASSPRPVAGGSYNEQF
>few|TRBV19|TRBJ1-5|.
ASSGRQDQPQH
>.|TRBV11-1|TRBJ2-3|.
ASSQGLTQY
>.|TRBV7-2|TRBJ2-3|TRBD2
ASSSSGRATDTQY
>.|TRBV5-6|TRBJ2-1|.
ASTPRDGGGYNEQF
>.|TRBV10-3|TRBJ1-6|TRBD1
AISELNRGKNSPLH
>.|TRBV5-1|TRBJ2-2|.
ASGHGTGELF
>few|TRBV15|TRBJ2-3|TRBD1
ATSGSGTGLYTQY
>.|TRBV7-9|TRBJ2-3|.
ASRYSTDTQY
>.|TRBV7-9|TRBJ1-2|.
AVYRGADYGYT